This TCR beta chain was identified in a study of technical replicates of blood from several donors. Measured with immunoSEQ multiplex PCR; TCRdb has only the in-frame clones, and not every one. The sample has about 89,000 clones; about 94% are singletons. Trimming took 0 bases from V and 7 from J; bases not matched to a gene: 5. The CDR3 has 14 residues. Looked up from germline, CDR1 is MNHEY and CDR2 is SVGAGI. Sequenced material: T cells isolated from PBMCs. This TCR was recovered from a human donor in good health. V is TRBV6-5 and J is TRBJ1-2, with 7 bases that match TRBD1. CDR3 protein: CASSYSTGSSGYTF. For the CDR3, the DNA is TGTGCCAGCAGTTACTCGACAGGGTCCAGTGGCTACACCTTC.